This TCR beta chain was identified during a study of blood T cell repertoires in COVID-19. Study-wide context: Spain, Italy and the United States supplied samples that represented acute and convalescent COVID-19.

The sample holds a few counts of this clone. The CDR3 is 16 amino acids. V was clipped by 0 bases and J by 1 base, with 15 bases between them. Germline CDR1 and CDR2: SQVTM and ANQGSEA. Here immunoSEQ multiplex PCR was the method, and the copy in TCRdb shows in-frame clones only, minus some. This table holds approximately 200,000 clones, 80% to 90% found once. This rearrangement joins TRBV29-1 to TRBJ1-1; D is ambiguous. The specimen sequenced was PBMCs or T cells enriched from blood (not recorded which). This clonotype originated in a woman aged 40 to 50 with acute COVID-19. CDR3 coding DNA: TGCAGCGTTGAAGATATAACCTGGCGGGCGAACACTGAAGCTTTCTTT. Protein sequence: CSVEDITWRANTEAFF.